The rows below give T cell receptor beta chains drawn from one sample of a study of T cell clonotyping in hematopoietic cell transplantation. Assay used: immunoSEQ multiplex PCR; TCRdb lists only in-frame clones, some missing. The sample carries some 30,000 clones, approximately 94% recorded once. Sequencing was carried out using peripheral blood mononuclear cells. The receptors were gathered from a man aged 50 to 60 in good health. Some clones in this sample may be carry-over from other donors' samples. The CDR3 runs from the conserved cysteine through the conserved F or W. Each record gives: J gene, D gene, clone size, V gene, CDR3 DNA, CDR3 protein. D genes are given only for firm matches. Not all rows give a size; the values are once, few, many and, for expanded clones, a class.

j_gene: TRBJ1-1
d_gene: NA
abundance: NA
v_gene: TRBV11-1
CDR3nt: TGTGCCAGCAGCTTCTACAGACCGGACACTGAAGCTTTCTTT
CDR3aa: CASSFYRPDTEAFF

j_gene: TRBJ2-7
d_gene: TRBD1
abundance: NA
v_gene: TRBV27
CDR3nt: TGTGCCAGCAGTTTATCCTGGACAGGGGGCACGGGGGAGCAGTACTTC
CDR3aa: CASSLSWTGGTGEQYF

j_gene: TRBJ2-6
d_gene: NA
abundance: NA
v_gene: TRBV25-1
CDR3nt: TGTGCCAGCAGTGTCACAGCCCGAACTGGGGCCAACGTCCTGACTTTC
CDR3aa: CASSVTARTGANVLTF

j_gene: TRBJ1-2
d_gene: NA
abundance: NA
v_gene: TRBV19
CDR3nt: TGTGCCAGTACCCGGGGAAATGGCTACACCTTC
CDR3aa: CASTRGNGYTF

j_gene: TRBJ2-7
d_gene: TRBD1
abundance: NA
v_gene: TRBV30
CDR3nt: TGTGCCTGGAAAGAGGACAGGAGGAGCTCCTACGAGCAGTACTTC
CDR3aa: CAWKEDRRSSYEQYF

j_gene: TRBJ2-1
d_gene: TRBD2
abundance: NA
v_gene: TRBV7-2
CDR3nt: TGTGCCAGCAGCTTATTCGGGCAACTAGCGGGGAATGAGCAGTTCTTC
CDR3aa: CASSLFGQLAGNEQFF

j_gene: TRBJ2-5
d_gene: NA
abundance: once
v_gene: TRBV6-6
CDR3nt: TGTGCCACCACCTCACCGTACCAAGAGACCCAGTACTTC
CDR3aa: CATTSPYQETQYF

j_gene: TRBJ2-3
d_gene: NA
abundance: NA
v_gene: TRBV6-5
CDR3nt: TGTGCCAGCAGTTACTCGATGGGTAGCACAGATACGCAGTATTTT
CDR3aa: CASSYSMGSTDTQYF

j_gene: TRBJ2-7
d_gene: NA
abundance: NA
v_gene: TRBV6-5
CDR3nt: TGTGCCAGCAGCGCCCGAAACGAGCAGTACTTC
CDR3aa: CASSARNEQYF

j_gene: TRBJ2-2
d_gene: NA
abundance: NA
v_gene: TRBV18
CDR3nt: TGTGCCAGCTCAGGAAGGACAGAGACTAGATTAAACACCGGGGAGCTGTTTTTT
CDR3aa: CASSGRTETRLNTGELFF

j_gene: TRBJ1-2
d_gene: NA
abundance: NA
v_gene: TRBV19
CDR3nt: TGTGCCAGTAGTCCCACGACAGACCCTGGCTACACCTTC
CDR3aa: CASSPTTDPGYTF

j_gene: TRBJ1-3
d_gene: TRBD1
abundance: NA
v_gene: TRBV11-1
CDR3nt: TGTGCCAGCAGCGAGCTCGGGACAGGGCCTGGAAACACCATATATTTT
CDR3aa: CASSELGTGPGNTIYF

j_gene: TRBJ1-4
d_gene: TRBD1
abundance: NA
v_gene: TRBV4-3
CDR3nt: TGCGCCAGCAGCCGGGGGTTTGGGACAGGGGATGAAAAACTGTTTTTT
CDR3aa: CASSRGFGTGDEKLFF

j_gene: TRBJ1-6
d_gene: NA
abundance: NA
v_gene: TRBV7-2
CDR3nt: TGTGCCAGCAGGGCGGACTCCTATAATTCACCCCTCCACTTT
CDR3aa: CASRADSYNSPLHF

j_gene: TRBJ1-3
d_gene: TRBD1
abundance: NA
v_gene: TRBV4-1
CDR3nt: TGCGCCAGCAGCCAAGATGGCCAGGGGGTATACACCATATATTTT
CDR3aa: CASSQDGQGVYTIYF

j_gene: TRBJ1-6
d_gene: NA
abundance: NA
v_gene: TRBV9
CDR3nt: TGTGCCAGCAGCGTAGCTAGGGATTCACCCCTCCACTTT
CDR3aa: CASSVARDSPLHF

j_gene: TRBJ2-1
d_gene: TRBD1
abundance: NA
v_gene: TRBV5-1
CDR3nt: TGCGCCAGCAGCCAGGGAACAGGGGATTGGGTAGGCAATGAGCAGTTCTTC
CDR3aa: CASSQGTGDWVGNEQFF

j_gene: TRBJ1-2
d_gene: TRBD1
abundance: NA
v_gene: TRBV29-1
CDR3nt: TGCAGCGTTGAAGGCAGAGGGGGCGACTATGGCTACACCTTC
CDR3aa: CSVEGRGGDYGYTF